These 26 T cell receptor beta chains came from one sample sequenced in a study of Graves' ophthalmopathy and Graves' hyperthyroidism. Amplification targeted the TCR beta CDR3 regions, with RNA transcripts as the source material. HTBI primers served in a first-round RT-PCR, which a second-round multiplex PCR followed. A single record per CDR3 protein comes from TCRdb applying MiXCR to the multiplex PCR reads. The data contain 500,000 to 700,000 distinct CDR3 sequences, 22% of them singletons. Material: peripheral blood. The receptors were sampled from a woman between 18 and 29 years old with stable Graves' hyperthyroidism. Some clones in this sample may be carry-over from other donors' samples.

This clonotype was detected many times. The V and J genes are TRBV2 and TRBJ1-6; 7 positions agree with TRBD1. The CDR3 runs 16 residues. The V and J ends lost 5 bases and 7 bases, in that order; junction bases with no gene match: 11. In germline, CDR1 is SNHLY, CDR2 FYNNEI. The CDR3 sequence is CASSIATGQQNSPLHF. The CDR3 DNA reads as TGTGCCAGCAGTATAGCAACGGGACAGCAAAATTCACCCCTCCACTTT.

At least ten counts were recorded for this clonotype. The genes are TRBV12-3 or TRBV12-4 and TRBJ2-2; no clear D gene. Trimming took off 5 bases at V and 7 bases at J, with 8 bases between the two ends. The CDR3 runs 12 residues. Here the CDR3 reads CASSRANGELFF. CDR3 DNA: TGTGCCAGCAGTCGGGCCAACGGGGAGCTGTTTTTT.

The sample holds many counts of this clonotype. The CDR3 sequence: CASSQDSKKRNSPLHF. Written as DNA, the CDR3 is TGCGCCAGCAGCCAAGACAGCAAAAAGAGAAATTCACCCCTCCACTTT. J is TRBJ1-6 and V is TRBV4-1; D is unresolved. CDR1 MGHRA and CDR2 YSYEKL come from the germline V gene. CDR3 length: 16 residues. V gave up 0 bases and J gave up 7 bases, with 13 bases separating them.

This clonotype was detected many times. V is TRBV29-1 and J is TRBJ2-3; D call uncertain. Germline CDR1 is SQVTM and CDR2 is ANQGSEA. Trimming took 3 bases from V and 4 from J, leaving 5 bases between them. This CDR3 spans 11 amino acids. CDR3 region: CSVDEADTQYF. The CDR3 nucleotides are TGCAGCGTTGATGAAGCAGATACGCAGTATTTT.

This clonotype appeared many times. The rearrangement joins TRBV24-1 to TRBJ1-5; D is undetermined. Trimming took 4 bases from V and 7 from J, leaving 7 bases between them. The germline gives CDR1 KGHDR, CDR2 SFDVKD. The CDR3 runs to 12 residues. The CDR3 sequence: CATSEGYQPQHF. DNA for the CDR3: TGTGCCACCAGTGAGGGTTACCAGCCCCAGCATTTT.

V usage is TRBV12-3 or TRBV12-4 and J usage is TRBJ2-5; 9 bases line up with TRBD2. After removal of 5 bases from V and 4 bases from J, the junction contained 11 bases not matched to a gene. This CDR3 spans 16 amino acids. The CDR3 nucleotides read TGTGCCAGCAGTCCATATTGGGCGGGGGGGCGAGAGACCCAGTACTTC. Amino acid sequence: CASSPYWAGGRETQYF.

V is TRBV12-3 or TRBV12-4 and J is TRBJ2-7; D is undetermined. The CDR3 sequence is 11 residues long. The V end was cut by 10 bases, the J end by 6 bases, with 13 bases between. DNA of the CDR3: TGTGCCACCCCGGAAATTCGCGAGCAGTACTTC. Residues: CATPEIREQYF.

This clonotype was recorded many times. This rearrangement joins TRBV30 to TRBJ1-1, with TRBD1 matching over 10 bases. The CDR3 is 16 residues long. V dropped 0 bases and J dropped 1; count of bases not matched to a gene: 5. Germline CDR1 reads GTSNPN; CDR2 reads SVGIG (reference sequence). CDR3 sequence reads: CAWSVPRTGGNTEAFF. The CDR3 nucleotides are TGTGCCTGGAGTGTACCCCGGACAGGGGGGAACACTGAAGCTTTCTTT.

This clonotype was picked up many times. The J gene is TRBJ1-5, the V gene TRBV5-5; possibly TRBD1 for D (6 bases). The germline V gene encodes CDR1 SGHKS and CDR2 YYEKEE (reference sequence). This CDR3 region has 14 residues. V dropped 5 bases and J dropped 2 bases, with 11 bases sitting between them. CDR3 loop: CASRPGVGNQPQHF. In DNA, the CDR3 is TGTGCCAGCAGACCAGGGGTAGGCAATCAGCCCCAGCATTTT.

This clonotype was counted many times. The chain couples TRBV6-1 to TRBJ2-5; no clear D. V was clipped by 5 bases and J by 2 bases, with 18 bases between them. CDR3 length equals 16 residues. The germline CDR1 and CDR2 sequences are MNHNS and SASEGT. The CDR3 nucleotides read TGTGCCAGCAGTACCCCTCACGCGACGGCACAAGAGACCCAGTACTTC. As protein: CASSTPHATAQETQYF.

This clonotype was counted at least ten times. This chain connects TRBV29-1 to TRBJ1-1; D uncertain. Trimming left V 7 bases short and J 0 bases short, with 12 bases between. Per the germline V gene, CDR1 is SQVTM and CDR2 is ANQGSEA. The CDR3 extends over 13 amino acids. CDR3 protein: CSAQTFMNTEAFF. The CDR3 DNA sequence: TGCAGCGCCCAAACCTTTATGAACACTGAAGCTTTCTTT.

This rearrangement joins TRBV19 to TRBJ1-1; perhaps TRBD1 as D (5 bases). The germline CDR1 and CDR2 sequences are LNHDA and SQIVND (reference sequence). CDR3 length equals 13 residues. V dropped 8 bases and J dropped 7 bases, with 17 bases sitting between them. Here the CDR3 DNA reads TGTGCCAGTGGGCCGGGGCCTTTGGTTGAAGCTTTCTTT. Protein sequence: CASGPGPLVEAFF.

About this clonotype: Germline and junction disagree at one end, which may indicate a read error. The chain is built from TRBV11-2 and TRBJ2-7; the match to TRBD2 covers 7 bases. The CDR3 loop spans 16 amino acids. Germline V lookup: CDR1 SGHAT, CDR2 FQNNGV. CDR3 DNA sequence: TGTGCCAGCAGCTTTACGCCGGCGGGAGAGGAGTACGAGCGGTACTTC. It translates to CASSFTPAGEEYERYF.

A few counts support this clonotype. The chain's CDR3 is CASTDRSYGYTF. Here the CDR3 DNA reads TGTGCCAGCACGGACAGGTCCTATGGCTACACCTTC. The V gene is TRBV2, the J gene TRBJ1-2, with 7 bases lining up with TRBD1. After removal of 7 bases from V and 4 bases from J, the junction contained 3 bases not matched to a gene. The length of the CDR3 is 12 residues. Germline CDR1 is SNHLY and CDR2 is FYNNEI.

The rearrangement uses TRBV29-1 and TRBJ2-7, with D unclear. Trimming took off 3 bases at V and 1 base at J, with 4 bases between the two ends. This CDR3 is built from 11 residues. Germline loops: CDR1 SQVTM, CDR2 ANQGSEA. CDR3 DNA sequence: TGCAGCGTTGAGACATCCTACGAGCAGTACTTC. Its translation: CSVETSYEQYF.

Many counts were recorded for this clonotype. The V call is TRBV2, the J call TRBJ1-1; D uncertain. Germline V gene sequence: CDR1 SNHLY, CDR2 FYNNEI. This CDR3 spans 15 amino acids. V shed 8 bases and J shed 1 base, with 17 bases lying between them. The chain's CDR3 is CASFSPGLKNTEAFF. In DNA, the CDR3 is TGTGCCAGCTTTTCTCCGGGCCTAAAGAACACTGAAGCTTTCTTT. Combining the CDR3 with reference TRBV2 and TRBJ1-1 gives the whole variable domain EPEVTQTPSHQVTQMGQEVILRCVPISNHLYFYWYRQILGQKVEFLVSFYNNEISEKSEIFDDQFSVERPDGSNFTLKIRSTKLEDSAMYFCASFSPGLKNTEAFFGQGTRLTVV.

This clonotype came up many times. CDR3 bases: TGCGCCAGCAGCTCGGGACAGGGGAATTCACCCCTCCACTTT. This translates into CASSSGQGNSPLHF. The chain recombines TRBV5-1 with TRBJ1-6; 10 bases agree with TRBD1. This CDR3 region has 14 residues. Germline V gene lookup returns CDR1 SGHRS and CDR2 YFSETQ. The V segment lost 3 bases and the J segment 7 bases; nucleotides outside the gene matches: 1. The full variable domain, with the rest looked up from reference TRBV5-1 and TRBJ1-6, is KAGVTQTPRYLIKTRGQQVTLSCSPISGHRSVSWYQQTPGQGLQFLFEYFSETQRNKGNFPGRFSGRQFSNSRSEMNVSTLELGDSALYLCASSSGQGNSPLHFGNGTRLTVT.

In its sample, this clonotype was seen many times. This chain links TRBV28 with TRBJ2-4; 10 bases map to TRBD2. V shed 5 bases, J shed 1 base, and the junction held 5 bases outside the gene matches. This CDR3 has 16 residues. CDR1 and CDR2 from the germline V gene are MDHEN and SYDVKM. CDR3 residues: CASSQPGLAAKNIQYF. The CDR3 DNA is TGTGCCAGCAGTCAACCGGGACTAGCGGCCAAAAACATTCAGTACTTC.

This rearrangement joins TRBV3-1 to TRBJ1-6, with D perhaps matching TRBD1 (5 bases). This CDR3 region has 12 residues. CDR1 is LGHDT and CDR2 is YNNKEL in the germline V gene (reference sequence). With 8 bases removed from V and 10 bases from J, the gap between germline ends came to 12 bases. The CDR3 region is CASGGLESPLHF. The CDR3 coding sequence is TGTGCCAGCGGGGGGTTGGAGTCACCCCTCCACTTT.

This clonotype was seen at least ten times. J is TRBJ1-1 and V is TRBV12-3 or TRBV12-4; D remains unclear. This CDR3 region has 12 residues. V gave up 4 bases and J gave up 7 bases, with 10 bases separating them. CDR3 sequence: CASSSTVNEAFF. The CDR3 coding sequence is TGTGCCAGCAGTTCAACAGTGAATGAAGCTTTCTTT.

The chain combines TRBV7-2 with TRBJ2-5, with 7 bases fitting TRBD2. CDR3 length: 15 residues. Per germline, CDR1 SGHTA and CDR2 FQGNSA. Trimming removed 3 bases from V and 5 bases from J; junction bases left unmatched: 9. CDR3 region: CASSLGGLETETQYF. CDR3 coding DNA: TGTGCCAGCAGCTTGGGAGGACTAGAGACGGAGACCCAGTACTTC.

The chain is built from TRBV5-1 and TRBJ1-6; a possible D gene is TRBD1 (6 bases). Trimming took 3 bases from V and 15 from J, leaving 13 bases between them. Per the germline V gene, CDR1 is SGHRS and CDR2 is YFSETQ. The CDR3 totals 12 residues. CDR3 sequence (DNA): TGCGCCAGCAGCTCCGAGGGGGTGCTCCTCCACTTT. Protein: CASSSEGVLLHF.

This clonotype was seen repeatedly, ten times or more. Written as DNA, the CDR3 is TGTGCCAGCAAAGTCGAGGGCGCGAAAAGCGAGCAGTACTTC. Encoded protein: CASKVEGAKSEQYF. The chain uses TRBV28 and TRBJ2-7; D may be TRBD2 (5 bases). The CDR3 consists of 14 residues. Trimming stripped 7 bases from V and 6 bases from J, with 19 bases between. Germline CDR1 is MDHEN and CDR2 is SYDVKM.

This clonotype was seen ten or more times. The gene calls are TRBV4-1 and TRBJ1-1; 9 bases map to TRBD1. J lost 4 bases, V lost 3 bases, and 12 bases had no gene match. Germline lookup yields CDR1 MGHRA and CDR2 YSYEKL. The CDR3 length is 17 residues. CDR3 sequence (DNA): TGCGCCAGCAGCCACGCCTCTCACAGGGGGCCGGGCACTGAAGCTTTCTTT. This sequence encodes CASSHASHRGPGTEAFF.

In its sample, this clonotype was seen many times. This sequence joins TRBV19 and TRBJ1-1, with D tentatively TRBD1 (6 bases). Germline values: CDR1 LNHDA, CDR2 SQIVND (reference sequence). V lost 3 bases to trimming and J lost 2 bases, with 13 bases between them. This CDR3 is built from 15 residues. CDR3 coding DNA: TGTGCCAGTAGTATTTCGGGGGGCGGAAACACTGAAGCTTTCTTT. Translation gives CASSISGGGNTEAFF.

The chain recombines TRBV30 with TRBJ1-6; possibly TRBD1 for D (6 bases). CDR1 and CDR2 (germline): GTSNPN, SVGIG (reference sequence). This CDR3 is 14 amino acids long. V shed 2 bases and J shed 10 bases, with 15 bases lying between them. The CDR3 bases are TGTGCCTGGAGTTCAGGGGCGTTCGAGTCACCCCTCCACTTT. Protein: CAWSSGAFESPLHF.